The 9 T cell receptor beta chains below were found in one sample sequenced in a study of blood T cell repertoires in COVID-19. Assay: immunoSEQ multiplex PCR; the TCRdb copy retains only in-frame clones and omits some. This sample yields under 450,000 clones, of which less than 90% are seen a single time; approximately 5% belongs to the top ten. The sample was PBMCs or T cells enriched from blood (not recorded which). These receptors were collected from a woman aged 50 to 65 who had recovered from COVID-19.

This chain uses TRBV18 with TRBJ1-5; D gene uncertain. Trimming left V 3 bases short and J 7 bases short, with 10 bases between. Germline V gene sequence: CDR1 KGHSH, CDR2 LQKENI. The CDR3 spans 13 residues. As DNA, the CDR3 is TGTGCCAGCTCACCGTTGAGGGAGCAGCCCCAGCATTTT. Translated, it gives CASSPLREQPQHF.

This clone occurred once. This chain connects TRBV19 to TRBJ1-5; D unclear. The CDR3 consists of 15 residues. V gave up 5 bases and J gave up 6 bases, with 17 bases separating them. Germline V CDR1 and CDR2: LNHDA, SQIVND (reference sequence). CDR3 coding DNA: TGTGCCAGTAGTCCCCAGACCCGGAGAGGTCAGCCCCAGCATTTT. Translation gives CASSPQTRRGQPQHF.

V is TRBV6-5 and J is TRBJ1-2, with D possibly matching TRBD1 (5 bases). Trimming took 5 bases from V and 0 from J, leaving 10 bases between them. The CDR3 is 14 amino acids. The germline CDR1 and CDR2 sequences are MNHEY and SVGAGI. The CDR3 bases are TGTGCCAGCAGTCCTGACAGCCCTAACTATGGCTACACCTTC. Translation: CASSPDSPNYGYTF.

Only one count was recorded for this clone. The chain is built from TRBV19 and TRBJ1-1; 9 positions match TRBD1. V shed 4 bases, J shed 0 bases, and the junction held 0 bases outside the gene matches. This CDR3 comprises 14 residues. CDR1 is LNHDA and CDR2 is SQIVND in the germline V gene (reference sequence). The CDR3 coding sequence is TGTGCCAGTAGTAACAGGGGGCTGAACACTGAAGCTTTCTTT. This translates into CASSNRGLNTEAFF.

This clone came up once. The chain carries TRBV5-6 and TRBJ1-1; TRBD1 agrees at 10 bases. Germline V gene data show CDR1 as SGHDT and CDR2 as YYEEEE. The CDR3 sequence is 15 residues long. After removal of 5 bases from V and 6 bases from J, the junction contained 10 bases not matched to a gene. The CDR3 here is CASRKPAGTGAEAFF. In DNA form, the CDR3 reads TGTGCCAGCAGAAAACCGGCGGGGACAGGGGCTGAAGCTTTCTTT.

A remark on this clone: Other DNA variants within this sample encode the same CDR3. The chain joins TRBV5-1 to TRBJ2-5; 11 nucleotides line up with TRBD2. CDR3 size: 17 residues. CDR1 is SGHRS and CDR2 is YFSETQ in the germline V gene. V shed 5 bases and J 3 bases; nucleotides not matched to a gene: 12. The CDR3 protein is CASSPGTSGAGEETQYF. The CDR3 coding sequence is TGCGCCAGCAGTCCCGGGACTAGCGGAGCGGGAGAAGAGACCCAGTACTTC.

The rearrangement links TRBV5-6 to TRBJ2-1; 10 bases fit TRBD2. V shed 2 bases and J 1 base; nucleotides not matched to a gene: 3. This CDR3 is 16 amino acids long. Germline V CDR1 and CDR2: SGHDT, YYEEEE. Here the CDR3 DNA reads TGTGCCAGCAGCTTCCCTAGCGGGGGATCCTACAATGAGCAGTTCTTC. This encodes CASSFPSGGSYNEQFF.

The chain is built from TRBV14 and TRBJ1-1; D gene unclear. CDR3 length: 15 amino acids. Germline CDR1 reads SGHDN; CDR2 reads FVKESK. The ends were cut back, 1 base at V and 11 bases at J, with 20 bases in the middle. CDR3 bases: TGTGCCAGCAGCCAAGTTTCGGGTGCCCCCACTGGGGCTTTCTTT. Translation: CASSQVSGAPTGAFF.

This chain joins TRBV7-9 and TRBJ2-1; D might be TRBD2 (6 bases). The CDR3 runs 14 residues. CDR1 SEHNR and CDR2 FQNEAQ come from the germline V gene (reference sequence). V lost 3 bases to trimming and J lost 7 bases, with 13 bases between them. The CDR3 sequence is CASSFSVGGNEQFF. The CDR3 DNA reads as TGTGCCAGCAGCTTTAGTGTGGGGGGTAATGAGCAGTTCTTC.